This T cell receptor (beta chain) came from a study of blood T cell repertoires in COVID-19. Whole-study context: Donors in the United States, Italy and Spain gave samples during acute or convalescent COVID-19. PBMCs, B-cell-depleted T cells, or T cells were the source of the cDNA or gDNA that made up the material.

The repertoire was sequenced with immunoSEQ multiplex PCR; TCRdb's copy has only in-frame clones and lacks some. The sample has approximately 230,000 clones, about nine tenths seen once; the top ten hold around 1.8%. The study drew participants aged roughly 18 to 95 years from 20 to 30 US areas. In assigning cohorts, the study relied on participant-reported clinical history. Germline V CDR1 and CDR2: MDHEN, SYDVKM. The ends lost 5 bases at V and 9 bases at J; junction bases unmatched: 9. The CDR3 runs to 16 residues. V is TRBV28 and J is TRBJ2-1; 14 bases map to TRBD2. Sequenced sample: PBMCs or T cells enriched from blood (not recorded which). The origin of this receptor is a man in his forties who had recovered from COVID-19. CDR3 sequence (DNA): TGTGCCAGCAGTCCGGGACTAGCGGGAGTCATGGGTGAGCAGTTCTTC. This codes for CASSPGLAGVMGEQFF.